This T cell receptor beta chain was sequenced in a study of blood T cell repertoires in COVID-19. Looking at the study overall: Whether acute or convalescent, the COVID-19 samples came from the United States, Italy and Spain. PBMCs, B-cell-depleted T cells, or T cells provided the cDNA or gDNA that made up the material.

Authors' analysis steps: For nucleated cells, counts were estimated from reference gene primer amplification. The data were produced by immunoSEQ multiplex PCR, yet TCRdb's version contains in-frame clones alone and is incomplete. The DNA gave D and trimming, while V, J and clone size come from that table. Of around 700,000 clones in the sample, approximately 90% were seen once. Germline V gene lookup returns CDR1 DFQATT and CDR2 SNEGSKA (reference sequence). The CDR3 length is 11 residues. V lost 4 bases and J lost 4, with 7 bases in between. This TCR derives from a woman aged 18-29 years with acute or convalescent COVID-19. The specimen was peripheral blood. The chain employs TRBV20-1 and TRBJ1-2, with D perhaps matching TRBD1 (6 bases). The CDR3 DNA is TGCAGTGCTAAGGACAGCTATGGCTACACCTTC. Protein: CSAKDSYGYTF.